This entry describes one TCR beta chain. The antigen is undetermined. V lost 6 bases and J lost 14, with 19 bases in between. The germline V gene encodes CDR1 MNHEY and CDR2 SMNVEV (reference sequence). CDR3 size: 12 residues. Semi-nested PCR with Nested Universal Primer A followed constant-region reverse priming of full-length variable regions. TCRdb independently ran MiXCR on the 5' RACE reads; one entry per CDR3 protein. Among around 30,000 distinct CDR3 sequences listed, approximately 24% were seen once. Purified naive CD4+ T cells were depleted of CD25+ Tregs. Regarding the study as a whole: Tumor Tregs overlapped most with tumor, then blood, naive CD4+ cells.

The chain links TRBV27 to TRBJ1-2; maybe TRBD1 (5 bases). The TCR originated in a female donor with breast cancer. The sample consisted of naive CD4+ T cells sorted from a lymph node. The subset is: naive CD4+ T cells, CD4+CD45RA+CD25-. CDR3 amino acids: CASRGGEGPGTF. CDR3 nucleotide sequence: TGTGCCAGCAGGGGGGGAGAGGGCCCGGGGACCTTC.